One and the same sample provided the 18 T cell receptor beta chains below, sequenced in a study of a mutant IDH1 vaccine in newly diagnosed glioma. TCRdb's table, derived via immunoSEQ multiplex PCR, lists solely in-frame clones and lacks some. The data show 20,000 or so clones, with approximately 85% seen just once and less than 6% held by the top ten. Time point in this sample: baseline, week 1 (first vaccination visit). As for treatment: pre-vaccination baseline after standard-of-care therapy. The sample consisted of PBMCs, taken from a glioma patient treated with radiotherapy, temozolomide or both. The receptors here all came from a middle-aged man with glioma.

The J gene is TRBJ2-5, the V gene TRBV7-2; tentatively, D is TRBD1 or TRBD2 (5 bases each). Germline V lookup: CDR1 SGHTA, CDR2 FQGNSA. The CDR3 covers 14 residues. V was trimmed by 6 bases and J by 5 bases, leaving 16 bases between them. The CDR3, as DNA: TGTGCCAGCAGTCTTACTCGGGACCGGGAGACCCAGTACTTC. Amino acid sequence: CASSLTRDRETQYF.

The chain joins TRBV7-8 to TRBJ1-5; 7 bases map to TRBD1. Germline CDR1 is SGHVS and CDR2 is FQNEAQ. V shed 5 bases, J shed 7 bases, and the junction held 8 bases outside the gene matches. The CDR3 is 14 residues long. CDR3 in amino acids: CASSVNRGGQPQHF. The CDR3 nucleotides read TGTGCCAGCAGCGTAAACAGGGGTGGGCAGCCCCAGCATTTT.

The chain uses TRBV4-2 and TRBJ1-4; 9 nucleotides align to TRBD1. CDR1 and CDR2 from the germline V gene are LGHNA and YNFKEQ. This CDR3 has 17 amino acids. Trimming cost V 0 bases and J 5 bases; bases outside gene matches: 7. CDR3 bases: TGTGCCAGCAGCCAAGATCAAGGACAGGGGTTAAATGAAAAACTGTTTTTT. Translated: CASSQDQGQGLNEKLFF.

The chain carries TRBV6-5 and TRBJ2-5; D is unresolved. The CDR3 runs 15 residues. V was shortened by 2 bases and J by 5 bases, with 15 bases between the two germline ends. Germline V gene data show CDR1 as MNHEY and CDR2 as SVGAGI. CDR3 region: CASSYGVGLGETQYF. The CDR3 DNA follows: TGTGCCAGCAGTTACGGGGTCGGGTTAGGGGAGACCCAGTACTTC.

This rearrangement joins TRBV6-1 to TRBJ2-7, with a tentative D call TRBD2 (5 bases). The CDR3 runs 13 residues. Germline CDR1 and CDR2: MNHNS and SASEGT. The ends were cut back, 6 bases at V and 2 bases at J, with 11 bases in the middle. The CDR3, as DNA: TGTGCCAGCAGGGACGGACTTACCTACGAGCAGTACGTC. Residues: CASRDGLTYEQYV.

The gene calls are TRBV14 and TRBJ2-4; no clear D. Trimming took 0 bases from V and 0 from J, leaving 12 bases between them. This CDR3 has 17 amino acids. CDR1 and CDR2 (germline): SGHDN, FVKESK. The CDR3 sequence is CASSQDEEQLAKNIQYF. The CDR3 DNA is TGTGCCAGCAGCCAAGACGAGGAACAGTTAGCCAAAAACATTCAGTACTTC.

The chain carries TRBV18 and TRBJ1-4; D not resolved. Germline CDR1 KGHSH, CDR2 LQKENI. This CDR3 is 13 amino acids long. V lost 3 bases to trimming and J lost 5 bases, with 7 bases between them. The CDR3 here is CASSPNGNEKLFF. Written as DNA, the CDR3 is TGTGCCAGCTCACCGAATGGGAATGAAAAACTGTTTTTT.

In its sample, this clone was seen once. The rearrangement uses TRBV15 and TRBJ2-1; D not resolved. Trimming left V 1 base short and J 10 bases short, with 11 bases between. The germline gives CDR1 LNHNV, CDR2 YYDKDF (reference sequence). This CDR3 has 13 amino acids. CDR3 sequence reads: CATSRGLRVEQFF. CDR3 bases: TGTGCCACCAGCAGAGGACTCCGCGTAGAGCAGTTCTTC.

The chain uses TRBV5-4 and TRBJ1-6; TRBD1 might be the D (6 bases). This CDR3 is 15 amino acids long. V was trimmed by 4 bases and J by 7 bases, leaving 15 bases between them. Germline V gives CDR1 SGHNT, CDR2 YYREEE (reference sequence). In DNA, the CDR3 is TGTGCCAGCAGCCTGGACAGTGCCAGGAATTCACCCCTCCACTTT. It is translated as CASSLDSARNSPLHF. Full variable domain (outside the CDR3, taken from reference TRBV5-4 and TRBJ1-6): ETGVTQSPTHLIKTRGQQVTLRCSSQSGHNTVSWYQQALGQGPQFIFQYYREEENGRGNFPPRFSGLQFPNYSSELNVNALELDDSALYLCASSLDSARNSPLHFGNGTRLTVT.

This sequence joins TRBV6-4 and TRBJ2-3, with 7 nucleotides matching TRBD2. Germline lookup yields CDR1 MRHNA and CDR2 SNTAGT. The CDR3 is 16 amino acids. J lost 5 bases, V lost 3 bases, and 11 bases had no gene match. The CDR3 region is CASSEGFGGGGDTQYF. CDR3 nucleotides: TGTGCCAGCAGTGAAGGTTTCGGCGGGGGAGGAGATACGCAGTATTTT.

This chain links TRBV6-6 with TRBJ2-7, with 7 bases aligning to TRBD1. The V and J ends lost 3 bases and 5 bases, in that order; junction bases with no gene match: 7. From germline, CDR1 is MNHNY and CDR2 SVGAGI (reference sequence). The CDR3 sequence is 14 residues long. CDR3 protein: CASSYKTGWHEQYF. CDR3 bases: TGTGCCAGCAGTTATAAGACAGGGTGGCACGAGCAGTACTTC.

The chain carries TRBV4-1 and TRBJ1-5; possibly TRBD1 for D (5 bases). Germline V gives CDR1 MGHRA, CDR2 YSYEKL. V was shortened by 4 bases and J by 6 bases, with 16 bases between the two germline ends. The CDR3 spans 15 residues. Here the CDR3 reads CASSPLGGVTQPQHF. CDR3 nucleotides: TGCGCCAGCAGCCCCCTTGGGGGGGTAACTCAGCCCCAGCATTTT.

The gene calls are TRBV6-5 and TRBJ1-5, with TRBD1 identical over 8 bases. The junction had 10 bases not matched to a gene; V was cut back by 8 bases and J by 7 bases. The germline V gene encodes CDR1 MNHEY and CDR2 SVGAGI. This CDR3 has 14 residues. CDR3 sequence: CASGIGQGGQPQHF. CDR3 nucleotide sequence: TGTGCCAGCGGTATTGGACAGGGAGGCCAGCCCCAGCATTTT.

The chain combines TRBV19 with TRBJ1-1, with no clear D. This CDR3 has 15 residues. The V end was cut by 5 bases, the J end by 0 bases, with 13 bases between. From germline, CDR1 is LNHDA and CDR2 SQIVND (reference sequence). This CDR3 reads CASSVGIFMNTEAFF. The DNA for the CDR3 is TGTGCCAGTAGTGTAGGGATATTCATGAACACTGAAGCTTTCTTT.

The chain is built from TRBV2 and TRBJ1-4; D may be TRBD1 (5 bases). Germline V gene lookup returns CDR1 SNHLY and CDR2 FYNNEI. Between the trimmed V and J ends, which lost 10 bases and 5 bases, there was a span of 14 bases. This CDR3 spans 13 amino acids. CDR3 sequence reads: CAIHSGSNEKLFF. CDR3 in DNA: TGTGCCATACATTCAGGGTCCAATGAAAAACTGTTTTTT.

V is TRBV5-1 and J is TRBJ1-3, with 7 bases that match TRBD1. Germline CDR1 is SGHRS and CDR2 is YFSETQ. The CDR3 is made up of 18 amino acids. The J segment lost 4 bases and the V segment lost 2 bases, leaving 15 bases of the junction unmatched. CDR3 region: CASSFDREALGDGNTIYF. The DNA of the CDR3 is TGCGCCAGCAGCTTTGACAGGGAAGCTTTAGGTGACGGAAACACCATATATTTT.

The chain joins TRBV13 to TRBJ1-4; D unresolved. In germline, CDR1 is PRHDT, CDR2 FYEKMQ (reference sequence). Trimming took 0 bases from V and 3 from J, leaving 5 bases between them. There are 14 residues in the CDR3. This chain's CDR3 is CASSLGPANEKLFF. CDR3 in DNA: TGTGCCAGCAGCTTAGGTCCCGCTAATGAAAAACTGTTTTTT. Supplemented by reference TRBV13 and TRBJ1-4, the full variable domain reads AAGVIQSPRHLIKEKRETATLKCYPIPRHDTVYWYQQGPGQDPQFLISFYEKMQSDKGSIPDRFSAQQFSDYHSELNMSSLELGDSALYFCASSLGPANEKLFFGSGTQLSVL.

V and J are TRBV5-1 and TRBJ2-2; 16 positions match TRBD2. With 1 base clipped from V and 4 bases from J, the junction kept 7 bases outside the gene matches. The CDR3 loop spans 19 amino acids. CDR1 is SGHRS and CDR2 is YFSETQ in the germline V gene. In DNA, the CDR3 is TGCGCCAGCAGCTTGCCGGGACTAGCGGGAGGGCCAATCACCGGGGAGCTGTTTTTT. Translation gives CASSLPGLAGGPITGELFF. Together with reference TRBV5-1 and TRBJ2-2, the CDR3 gives the full variable domain: KAGVTQTPRYLIKTRGQQVTLSCSPISGHRSVSWYQQTPGQGLQFLFEYFSETQRNKGNFPGRFSGRQFSNSRSEMNVSTLELGDSALYLCASSLPGLAGGPITGELFFGEGSRLTVL.